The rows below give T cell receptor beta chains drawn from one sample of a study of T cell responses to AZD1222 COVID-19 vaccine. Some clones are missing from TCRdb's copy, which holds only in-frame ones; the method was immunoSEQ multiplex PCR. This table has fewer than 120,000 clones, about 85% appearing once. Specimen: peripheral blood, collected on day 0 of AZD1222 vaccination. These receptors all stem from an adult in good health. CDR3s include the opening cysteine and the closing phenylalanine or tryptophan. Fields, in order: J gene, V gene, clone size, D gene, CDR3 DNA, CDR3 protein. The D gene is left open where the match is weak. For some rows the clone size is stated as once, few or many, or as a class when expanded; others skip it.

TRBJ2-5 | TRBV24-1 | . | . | TGTGCCACCAGTCGAGCGGGCCAAGAGACCCAGTACTTC | CATSRAGQETQYF
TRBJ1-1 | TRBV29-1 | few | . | TGCAGCGTTTTTGTTACAGTGAACACTGAAGCTTTCTTT | CSVFVTVNTEAFF
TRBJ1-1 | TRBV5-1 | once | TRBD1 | TGCGCCAGCAGCCCGGGGACAGGGGTGGTCGGAGAAGCTTTCTTT | CASSPGTGVVGEAFF
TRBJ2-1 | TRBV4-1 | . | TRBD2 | TGCGCCAGCAGCCAAGATCTGGCTAGCGGATACAATGAGCAGTTCTTC | CASSQDLASGYNEQFF
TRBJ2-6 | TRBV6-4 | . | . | TGTGCCAGCAGTAAAGAGGGCCACTCTGGGGCCAACGTCCTGACTTTC | CASSKEGHSGANVLTF
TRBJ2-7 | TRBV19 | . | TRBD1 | TGTGCCAGTAGTACACAGGGGGCGCGGGACGAGCAGTACTTC | CASSTQGARDEQYF
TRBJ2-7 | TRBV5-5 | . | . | TGTGCCAGCAGCTGGGTGTACGTGGGCGAGCAGTACTTC | CASSWVYVGEQYF
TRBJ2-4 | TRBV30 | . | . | TGTGCCTGGGAAGGAGATGGGCGAACACAAGCCAAAAACATTCAGTACTTC | CAWEGDGRTQAKNIQYF
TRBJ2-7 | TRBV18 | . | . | TGTGCCAGCTCACTACAGGGGAGCGGGTACGAGCAGTACTTC | CASSLQGSGYEQYF
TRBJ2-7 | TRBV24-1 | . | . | TGTGCCACTTCGGACGGAATCGCCTACGAGCAGTACTTC | CATSDGIAYEQYF
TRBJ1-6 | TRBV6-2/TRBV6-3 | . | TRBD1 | TGTGCCAGCAGTCGGGACAGGAGCTCCTATAATTCACCCCTCCACTTT | CASSRDRSSYNSPLHF
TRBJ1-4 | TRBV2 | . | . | TGTGCCAGCAGTTGGACAGTGCCAACTAATGAAAAACTGTTTTTT | CASSWTVPTNEKLFF
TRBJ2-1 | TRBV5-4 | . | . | TGTGCCAGCAGCCGGAGGGATACGGTGTTCAATGAGCAGTTCTTC | CASSRRDTVFNEQFF
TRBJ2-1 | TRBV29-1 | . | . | TGCAGCGTTGGGGGGGCCCCCAATGAGCAGTTCTTC | CSVGGAPNEQFF
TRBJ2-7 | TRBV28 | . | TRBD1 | TGTGCCAGCAGTTTGCGAAGACAGGGGAGAGGGTCCTACGAGCAGTACTTC | CASSLRRQGRGSYEQYF
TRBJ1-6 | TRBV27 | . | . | TGTGCCAGCAGTCCAGCTGGGGTAGACTCACCCCTCCACTTT | CASSPAGVDSPLHF
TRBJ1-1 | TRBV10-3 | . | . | TGTGCCGTAGGAGGGGTTGAGACTGAAGCTTTCTTT | CAVGGVETEAFF
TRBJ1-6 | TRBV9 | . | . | TGTGCCAGCAGCGGAACAGGGAGGGATTCACCCCTCCACTTT | CASSGTGRDSPLHF
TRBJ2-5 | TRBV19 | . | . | TGTGCCAGTAGCCCTCTGGCGGGTGCCCAGTACTTC | CASSPLAGAQYF
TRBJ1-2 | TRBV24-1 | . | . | TGTGCCACCAGCACGGAGGTGACGAACTATGGCTACACCTTC | CATSTEVTNYGYTF
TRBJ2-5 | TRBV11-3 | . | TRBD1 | TGTGCCAGCAGCTTAGAGGGGACAGGGGGCGTCAAGACCCAGTACTTC | CASSLEGTGGVKTQYF
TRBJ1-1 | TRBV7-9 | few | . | TGTGCCAGCAGCTTAGGTACGGGGAACACTGAAGCTTTCTTT | CASSLGTGNTEAFF
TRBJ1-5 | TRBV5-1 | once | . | TGCGCCAGCAGCCCGGACGGCTCAGCCAATCAGCCCCAGCATTTT | CASSPDGSANQPQHF
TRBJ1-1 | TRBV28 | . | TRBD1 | TGTGCCAGCAGACCTGGACAGGGGGGGACTGAAGCTTTCTTT | CASRPGQGGTEAFF
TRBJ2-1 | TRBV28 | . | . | TGTGCCAGCAGTTTAGCGCCGGGGGCGGAGGGTGAGCAGTTCTTC | CASSLAPGAEGEQFF
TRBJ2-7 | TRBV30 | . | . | TGTGCCTGGACTTCAGGGCAGGGGCCGTACGAGCAGTACTTC | CAWTSGQGPYEQYF
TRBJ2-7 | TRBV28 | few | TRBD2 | TGTGCCAGCAGTCTCACGGGACTAGCGGGCGGCTACGAGCAGTACTTC | CASSLTGLAGGYEQYF
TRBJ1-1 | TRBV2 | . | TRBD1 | TGTGCCAGCAGTCAGGACAGGGTGGGGACTGAAGCTTTCTTT | CASSQDRVGTEAFF
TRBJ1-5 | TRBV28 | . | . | TGTGCCAGCAGCAACGACAGAAGAAATCAGCCCCAGCATTTT | CASSNDRRNQPQHF
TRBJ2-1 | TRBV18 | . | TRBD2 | TGTGCCAGCTCACTCGCAAGCGGGAGGGCAGGTCATGAGCAGTTCTTC | CASSLASGRAGHEQFF
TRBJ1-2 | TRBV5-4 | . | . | TGTGCCAGCAGCTTGTACCATACAGTTCCCTATGGCTACACCTTC | CASSLYHTVPYGYTF
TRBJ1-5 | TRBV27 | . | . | TGTGCCAGCAGTTCCAGTCGGGATCAGCCCCAGCATTTT | CASSSSRDQPQHF
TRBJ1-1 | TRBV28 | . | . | TGTGCCAGCAAGGGACATTCGATGAACACTGAAGCTTTCTTT | CASKGHSMNTEAFF
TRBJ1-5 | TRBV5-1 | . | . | TGCGCCAGCAGCGCCGACTGGGGGCCTAATCAGCCCCAGCATTTT | CASSADWGPNQPQHF
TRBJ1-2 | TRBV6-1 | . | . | TGTGCCAGCAGTGACCCCGGTCTGTCTTCGGGGTATGGCTACACCTTC | CASSDPGLSSGYGYTF
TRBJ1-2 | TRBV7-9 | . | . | TGTGCCAGCAGCCCGTTGAGTGGGGTCGGCTACACCTTC | CASSPLSGVGYTF
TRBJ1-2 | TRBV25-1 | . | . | TGTGCCAGCAGTGAATATGACAGGGGCTACACCTTC | CASSEYDRGYTF
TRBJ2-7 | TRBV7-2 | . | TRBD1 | TGTGCCAGCAGCTTAGCGCAGGGGGCGCAGGCTATGTACTTC | CASSLAQGAQAMYF
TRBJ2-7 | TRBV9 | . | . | TGTGCCAGCAGCGTCCTAGCGACCTCCTACGAGCAGTACTTC | CASSVLATSYEQYF
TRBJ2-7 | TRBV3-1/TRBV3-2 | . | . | TGTGCCAGCAGCCAAGGACAGGCTGCAGCCTACGAGCAGTACTTC | CASSQGQAAAYEQYF
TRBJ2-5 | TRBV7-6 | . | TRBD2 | TGTGCCAGCAGCTCGAGACTAGCGGCCGGGGAAGAGACCCAGTACTTC | CASSSRLAAGEETQYF
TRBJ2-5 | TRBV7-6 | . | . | TGTGCCAGCGGGTTCAGCGATGGGCAGACCCAGTACTTC | CASGFSDGQTQYF
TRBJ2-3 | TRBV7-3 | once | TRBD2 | TGTGCCAGCAGCTCGGGAGCGGGAGGGGGCACAGATACGCAGTATTTT | CASSSGAGGGTDTQYF
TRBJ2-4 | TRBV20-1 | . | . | TGCAGTGCTAGAGGGACAGTAGGGTCGGTCTTC | CSARGTVGSVF
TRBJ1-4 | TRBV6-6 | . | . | TGTGCCAGCAACCAGGGGTTAGCTAATGAAAAACTGTTTTTT | CASNQGLANEKLFF
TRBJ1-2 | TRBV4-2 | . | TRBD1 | TGTGCCAGCAGCCAAGATGAACAGGGGTATGGCTACACCTTC | CASSQDEQGYGYTF
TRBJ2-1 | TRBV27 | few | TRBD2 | TGTGCCAGCAGTTTTAGTTCTCCTCTAGCGGGGGGGAACAATGAGCAGTTCTTC | CASSFSSPLAGGNNEQFF
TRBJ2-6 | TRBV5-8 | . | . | TGTGCCAGCAGCTTGACGGGAAGCTCTGGGGCCAACGTCCTGACTTTC | CASSLTGSSGANVLTF
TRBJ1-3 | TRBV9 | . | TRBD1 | TGTGCCAGCAGGGGGACAGGGGGCGGAAACACCATATATTTT | CASRGTGGGNTIYF
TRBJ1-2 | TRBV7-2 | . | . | TGTGCCAGCAGCTTGGATAGGGGCGGGACCACAAACATGGGCTACACCTTC | CASSLDRGGTTNMGYTF
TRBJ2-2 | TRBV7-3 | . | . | TGTGCCAGCAGCTTGTGGACTTTGAACACCGGGGAGCTGTTTTTT | CASSLWTLNTGELFF
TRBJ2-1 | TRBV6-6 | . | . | TGTGCCAGCAGCCCCACAGGGACGGGGCAGTTCTTC | CASSPTGTGQFF
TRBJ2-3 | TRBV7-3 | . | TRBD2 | TGTGCCAGCAGCAATAGCGGGAGGTCGGGGGCGCCAGATACGCAGTATTTT | CASSNSGRSGAPDTQYF
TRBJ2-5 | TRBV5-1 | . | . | TGCGCCAGCAGCCCCGGGACCCTTCAAGAGACCCAGTACTTC | CASSPGTLQETQYF
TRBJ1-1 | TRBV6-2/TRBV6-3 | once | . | TGTGCCAGCAGTCCCAGTTGGGCGGCGAACACTGAAGCTTTCTTT | CASSPSWAANTEAFF